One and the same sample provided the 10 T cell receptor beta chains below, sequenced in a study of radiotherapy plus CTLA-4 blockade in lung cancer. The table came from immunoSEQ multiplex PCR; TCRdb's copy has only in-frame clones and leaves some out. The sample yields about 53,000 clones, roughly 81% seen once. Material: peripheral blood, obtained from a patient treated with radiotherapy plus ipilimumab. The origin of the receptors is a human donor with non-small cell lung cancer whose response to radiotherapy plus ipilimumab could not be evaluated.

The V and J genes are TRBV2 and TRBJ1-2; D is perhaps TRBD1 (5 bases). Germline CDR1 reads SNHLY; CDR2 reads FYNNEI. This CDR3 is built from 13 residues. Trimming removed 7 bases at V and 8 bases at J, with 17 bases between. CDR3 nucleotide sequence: TGTGCCAGCATCCCCCAGGGTTTAGGGGGCTACACCTTC. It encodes CASIPQGLGGYTF.

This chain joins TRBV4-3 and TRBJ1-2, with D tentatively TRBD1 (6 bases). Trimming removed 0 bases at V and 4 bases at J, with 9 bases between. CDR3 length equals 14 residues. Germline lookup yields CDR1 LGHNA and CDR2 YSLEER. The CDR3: CASSQEDSFYGYTF. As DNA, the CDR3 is TGCGCCAGCAGCCAAGAGGACAGCTTCTATGGCTACACCTTC.

The CDR3 protein is CASSLVPSGRYEQYF. In nucleotides, the CDR3 is TGTGCCAGCAGTTTGGTGCCTAGCGGGAGGTACGAGCAGTACTTC. V and J are TRBV27 and TRBJ2-7, with TRBD2 identical over 11 bases. The V gene's germline CDR1 is MNHEY and CDR2 SMNVEV (reference sequence). The CDR3 has 15 amino acids. V dropped 3 bases and J dropped 4; count of bases not matched to a gene: 5.

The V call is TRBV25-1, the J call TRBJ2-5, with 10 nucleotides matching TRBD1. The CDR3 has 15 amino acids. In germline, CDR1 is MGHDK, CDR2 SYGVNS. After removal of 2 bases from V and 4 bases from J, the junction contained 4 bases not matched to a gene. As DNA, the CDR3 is TGTGCCAGCAGTGAACTGACAGGGGGCATAGAGACCCAGTACTTC. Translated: CASSELTGGIETQYF.

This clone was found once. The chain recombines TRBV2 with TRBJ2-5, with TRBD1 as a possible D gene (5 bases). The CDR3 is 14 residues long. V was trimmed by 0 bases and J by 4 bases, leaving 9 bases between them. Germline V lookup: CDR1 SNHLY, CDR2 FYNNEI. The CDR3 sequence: CASSEAAGPETQYF. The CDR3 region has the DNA TGTGCCAGCAGTGAAGCAGCAGGGCCAGAGACCCAGTACTTC. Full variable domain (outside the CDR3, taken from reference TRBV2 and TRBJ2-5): EPEVTQTPSHQVTQMGQEVILRCVPISNHLYFYWYRQILGQKVEFLVSFYNNEISEKSEIFDDQFSVERPDGSNFTLKIRSTKLEDSAMYFCASSEAAGPETQYFGPGTRLLVL.

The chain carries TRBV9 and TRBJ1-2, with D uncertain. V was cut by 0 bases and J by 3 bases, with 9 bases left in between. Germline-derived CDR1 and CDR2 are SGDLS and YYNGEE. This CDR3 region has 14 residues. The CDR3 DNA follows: TGTGCCAGCAGCGTAGGTCCCCCAGACTATGGCTACACCTTC. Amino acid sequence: CASSVGPPDYGYTF.

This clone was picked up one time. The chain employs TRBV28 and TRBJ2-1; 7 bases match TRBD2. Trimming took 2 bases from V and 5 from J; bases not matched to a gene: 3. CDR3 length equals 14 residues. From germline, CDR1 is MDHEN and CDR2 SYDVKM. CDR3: CASSLAGANNEQFF. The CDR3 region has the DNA TGTGCCAGCAGTTTAGCGGGAGCAAACAATGAGCAGTTCTTC. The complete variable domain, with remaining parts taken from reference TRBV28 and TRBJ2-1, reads DVKVTQSSRYLVKRTGEKVFLECVQDMDHENMFWYRQDPGLGLRLIYFSYDVKMKEKGDIPEGYSVSREKKERFSLILESASTNQTSMYLCASSLAGANNEQFFGPGTRLTVL.

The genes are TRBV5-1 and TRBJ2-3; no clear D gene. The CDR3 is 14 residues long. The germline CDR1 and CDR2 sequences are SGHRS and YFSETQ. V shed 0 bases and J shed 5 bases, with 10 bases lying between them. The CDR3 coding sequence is TGCGCCAGCAGCTTGGGGGCAGACGGAGATACGCAGTATTTT. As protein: CASSLGADGDTQYF.

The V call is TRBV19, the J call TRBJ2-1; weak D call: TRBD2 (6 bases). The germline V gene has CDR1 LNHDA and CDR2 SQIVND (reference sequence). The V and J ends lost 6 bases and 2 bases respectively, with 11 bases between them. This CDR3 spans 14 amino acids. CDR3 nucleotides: TGTGCCAGTAGGGTTAGCGGTACCTACAATGAGCAGTTCTTC. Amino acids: CASRVSGTYNEQFF.

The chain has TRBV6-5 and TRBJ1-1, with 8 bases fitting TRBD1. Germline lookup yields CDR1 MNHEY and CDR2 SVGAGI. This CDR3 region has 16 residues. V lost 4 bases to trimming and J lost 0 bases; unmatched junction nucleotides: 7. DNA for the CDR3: TGTGCCAGCAGTTCATACAGGGGGACGATGAACACTGAAGCTTTCTTT. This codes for CASSSYRGTMNTEAFF.